A selection of T cell receptor beta chains follows, all from one sample in a study of neurological immune-mediated disorders. TCRdb reprocessed the 5' RACE reads via MiXCR and lists one record per CDR3 protein. Counted here are 84,000 or so distinct CDR3 sequences, about a tenth occurring once; the ten biggest clones make up roughly 2%. Input material: PBMCs. The receptors derive from a man aged 35-49 years in good health. The CDR3 runs from the conserved cysteine through the conserved F or W. Fields, in order: CDR3 protein, D gene, V gene. A D gene is named only where the DNA matches it firmly.

CASSPPSQPQHF | NA | TRBV12-3/TRBV12-4
CATSDLGASSYNEQFF | NA | TRBV24-1
CASSLAPLGADSGANVLTF | NA | TRBV5-1
CASSLVSGRAGSEQFF | TRBD2 | TRBV7-2
CASSLVGGNTIYF | NA | TRBV7-9
CASSLPGHPGYTF | NA | TRBV7-2
CSVETDSGNTIYF | NA | TRBV29-1
CASSLQGQPQHF | NA | TRBV5-6
CASSYSSTDTQYF | NA | TRBV6-5
CASSLTGGHEQFF | TRBD1 | TRBV5-1
CASMSTGPLSKEQYF | NA | TRBV11-2